This TCR beta chain was profiled in a study of T-cell memory formation after mild COVID-19 (dated by TCRdb to 2020 to 2022). For the study in its entirety: TCR sequence clusters from the two donors were largely donor specific. The cohort comprised two young, previously healthy adult volunteers, one female and one male. Longitudinal TCRalpha and TCRbeta repertoire sequencing tracked T-cell clones expanding and contracting after mild COVID-19 in a couple of donors.

PBMCs were isolated by Ficoll-Paque density gradient centrifugation. This clonotype was seen a single time. Its cognate antigen has yet to be identified. Nothing much larger sits one base from this clone, and base qualities are not available. A solitary read yields weak support. Summary of the overall study and its limitations: Contracting CD4+ clones appeared mostly in the CM and EM memory subsets, whereas CD8+ clones were enriched in EMRA. Only a couple of mild cases were covered by the study, and larger cohorts that include severe cases with pre-infection samples were considered necessary. Clones contracting from day 15 to 85 had balanced CD4/CD8 phenotypes, while a second wave expanding from day 15 to 37 was biased towards CD4+. Some responding clones were detected in pre-infection memory, which suggested that pre-existing cross-reactive memory T cells had joined the SARS-CoV-2 response. Whether the second-wave clones peaking on day 37 were SARS-CoV-2 specific was not confirmed.

TCRdb names Illumina NovaSeq 6000 as the instrument used. Using 5'RACE with constant-segment primers, TCRalpha and TCRbeta cDNA libraries were constructed, with sample barcodes and unique molecular identifiers added in the process. Trizol reagent was used to extract RNA from every sample. Amplification of the libraries took two PCR steps, and the second step added a second sample barcode plus Illumina TruSeq adapters. Sequencing of the libraries was done on an Illumina NovaSeq, producing 2 x 150 bp paired-end reads. For the original study's pipeline: With migec v1.2.7, reads were demultiplexed and then collapsed into UMI-guided consensus sequences. Using mixcr v2.1.11, UMI consensuses were aligned to TRA and TRB V and J templates and then assembled into clonotypes. A clonotype was counted as expanded or contracted only when both edgeR and NoisET called the clonotype significant, with the noise models trained on biological replicates. edgeR calls used a false discovery rate-adjusted p below 0.01 and a log2 fold-change threshold of 1. PCA with hierarchical clustering of max-normalized trajectories of the 1000 most abundant clonotypes was used as exploratory dynamics analysis. Separately sequenced CD4+ and CD8+ repertoires were used to assign the CD4 or CD8 phenotype of responding clones. TCRdb trimmed public reads at Q25 via fastp, called clones via MiXCR and kept in-frame beta chains. All rows with the same CDR3 protein become a single entry with the most common DNA and genes. For this entry, the V and J calls and clone size follow TCRdb and not the study's own pipeline. The sample data list 150,000 to 200,000 distinct CDR3 sequences, and roughly 15% of these were observed just once. The leading ten clones occupy approximately 14% of the sample.

The trim is 7 bases for V and 0 bases for J, with a gap of 8 bases between the germline ends. The CDR3 contains 13 residues, cysteine and phenylalanine counted. The kept DNA is CDR3 alone, 39 bases in frame from the first base. The germline V gene (reference sequence) provides CDR1 SEHNR and CDR2 FQNEAQ. The sequence joins TRBV7-9 to TRBJ2-3; too little of a D gene remains to name it. Specimen: PBMCs or a T cell subset sorted from them (not recorded which). The sequence derives from an adult woman who had mild COVID-19 (a few samples of this study predate the infection). The sample titles of this study are shuffled in the database, so cell type and time point are left out; the donor was told from shared clones. The sequenced DNA is TGTGCCAGCACCCGAAGGAGCACAGATACGCAGTATTTT. This is translated as CASTRRSTDTQYF.